Listed below are T cell receptor beta chains from one sample, sequenced in a study of control samples from healthy donors and cancer patients. Profiled with immunoSEQ multiplex PCR; TCRdb holds only in-frame clones, not every one. The table includes some 130,000 clones, 90% detected once. Material for sequencing was blood. The receptor set was obtained from a man younger than 35 in good health. CDR3s include the opening cysteine and the closing phenylalanine or tryptophan. A D gene is named only where the DNA matches it firmly.

12	TRBV4-1	TRBJ1-1	-	CASSQGGVTAFF	TGCGCCAGCAGCCAAGGAGGGGTTACTGCTTTCTTT
15	TRBV5-4	TRBJ1-2	TRBD1	CASSLQGQGSYGYTF	TGTGCCAGCAGCTTGCAGGGACAGGGATCATATGGCTACACCTTC
15	TRBV27	TRBJ1-1	-	CASSFGSSLNTEAFF	TGTGCCAGCAGTTTTGGGAGCTCACTGAACACTGAAGCTTTCTTT
15	TRBV3-1/TRBV3-2	TRBJ1-5	-	CASSRGWGGNQPQHF	TGTGCCAGCAGCCGTGGGTGGGGGGGCAATCAGCCCCAGCATTTT
18	TRBV5-4	TRBJ2-1	TRBD2	CASSLAYNGLAGAHEQFF	TGTGCCAGCAGCTTGGCCTATAACGGACTAGCGGGAGCCCATGAGCAGTTCTTC
16	TRBV7-8	TRBJ2-4	-	CASSLVGGEGKNIQYF	TGTGCCAGCAGCTTAGTAGGGGGGGAGGGCAAAAACATTCAGTACTTC
15	TRBV7-9	TRBJ2-3	-	CASSLKGFDTDTQYF	TGTGCCAGCAGCTTAAAGGGATTTGACACAGATACGCAGTATTTT
13	TRBV14	TRBJ2-7	-	CASSQEEGYEQYF	TGTGCCAGCAGCCAAGAAGAGGGGTACGAGCAGTACTTC
16	TRBV7-8	TRBJ1-4	-	CASSPFVGTTNEKLFF	TGTGCCAGCAGCCCCTTCGTTGGGACAACTAATGAAAAACTGTTTTTT
14	TRBV11-3	TRBJ2-5	TRBD2	CARGLAGEGETQYF	TGTGCAAGGGGACTAGCGGGGGAGGGAGAGACCCAGTACTTC
15	TRBV4-1	TRBJ1-5	TRBD1	CASSQAGGAGQPQHF	TGCGCCAGCAGCCAGGCAGGGGGCGCAGGTCAGCCCCAGCATTTT
11	TRBV7-8	TRBJ2-3	-	CASSPKDTQYF	TGTGCCAGCAGCCCAAAAGATACGCAGTATTTT
13	TRBV5-6	TRBJ2-2	-	CASSLEYTGELFF	TGTGCCAGCAGCTTGGAATACACCGGGGAGCTGTTTTTT
16	TRBV27	TRBJ2-3	TRBD1	CASSLGQGAPTDTQYF	TGTGCCAGCAGTTTAGGGCAGGGGGCCCCCACAGATACGCAGTATTTT
15	TRBV5-1	TRBJ1-2	TRBD1	CASSYGQVTNYGYTF	TGCGCCAGCAGCTACGGACAGGTCACTAACTATGGCTACACCTTC